The 14 T cell receptor beta chains given below trace back to one sample, sequenced in a study of persistence of HIV-infected CD4 T cells (dated by TCRdb to 2018 to 2021). Their target antigens are unknown. The immunoSEQ hsTCRB assay version 4, run in survey mode, was used to sequence TCRbeta repertoires from genomic DNA. TCRdb stores this immuneACCESS table with in-frame sequences only. Part of the clones is absent; in the studies checked, under half of the shortfall reflects unresolved V genes, and no reason is known for the rest. The sample data list about 43,000 clones, and roughly 90% of these were observed just once. The ten largest make up 0.95% to 1.1% of the sample. This sample's treatment or condition label indicates: suppressive antiretroviral therapy. As a nonspecific positive control representing the CD4+ T cell repertoire, the cells were stimulated with anti-CD3/anti-CD28 magnetic beads. Responding CD4+ T cells were sorted on the basis of upregulation of both CD40 ligand and CD69.

Sequencing was performed on CD4+ T cells sorted from PBMCs after roughly 18-hour stimulation, taken from a patient who received antiretroviral therapy. Interpreted using the paper, the cell subset or site label stands for: CD40L+CD69+ CD4 T cells responding to anti-CD3/anti-CD28 beads, representing the overall repertoire. These receptors were collected from an adult man with HIV who was CMV-seropositive.

This chain uses TRBV6-5 with TRBJ2-6; D not resolved. V lost 6 bases, J lost 0 bases, and 9 bases lay in between. Germline V gene data show CDR1 as MNHEY and CDR2 as SVGAGI. CDR3 length equals 15 residues. The CDR3 reads CASRVRRSGANVLTF. The CDR3 bases are TGTGCCAGCAGGGTGAGACGCTCTGGGGCCAACGTCCTGACTTTC.

This rearrangement joins TRBV7-2 to TRBJ2-3; TRBD2 agrees at 8 bases. Germline CDR1 is SGHTA and CDR2 is FQGNSA. The CDR3 covers 15 residues. After removal of 1 base from V and 3 bases from J, the junction contained 3 bases not matched to a gene. The CDR3 loop is CASSLDAGGTDTQYF. The CDR3 DNA sequence: TGTGCCAGCAGCTTAGACGCGGGGGGAACAGATACGCAGTATTTT.

This chain links TRBV29-1 with TRBJ1-2; maybe TRBD1 (6 bases). The CDR3 loop spans 14 amino acids. The V gene's germline CDR1 is SQVTM and CDR2 ANQGSEA. V was cut by 4 bases and J by 0 bases, with 12 bases left in between. CDR3 sequence: CSVGRDTSNYGYTF. CDR3 coding DNA: TGCAGCGTTGGTCGGGACACCTCTAACTATGGCTACACCTTC.

J is TRBJ2-7 and V is TRBV19; 10 bases map to TRBD1. CDR1 is LNHDA, CDR2 SQIVND, per germline (reference sequence). The trim removed 3 bases at V and 2 bases at J, leaving 10 bases unmatched. The CDR3 length is 17 residues. Here the CDR3 reads CASSMGPGTGDAYEQYF. The CDR3 DNA sequence: TGTGCCAGTAGTATGGGGCCCGGGACAGGGGATGCCTACGAGCAGTACTTC. Filled out from reference TRBV19 and TRBJ2-7, the complete variable domain reads DGGITQSPKYLFRKEGQNVTLSCEQNLNHDAMYWYRQDPGQGLRLIYYSQIVNDFQKGDIAEGYSVSREKKESFPLTVTSAQKNPTAFYLCASSMGPGTGDAYEQYFGPGTRLTVT.

The J gene is TRBJ1-3, the V gene TRBV3-1 (or the pseudogene TRBV3-2), with D perhaps TRBD1 (5 bases). V lost 2 bases and J lost 2, with 13 bases in between. The germline CDR1 and CDR2 sequences are LGHDT and YNNKEL (reference sequence). The length of the CDR3 is 16 residues. Written as DNA, the CDR3 is TGTGCCAGCAGCCAAAATGCTGGGACGGCTGGAAACACCATATATTTT. Translation: CASSQNAGTAGNTIYF.

This clone was seen a single time. This chain uses TRBV9 with TRBJ2-7; 9 bases match TRBD1. Trimming removed 0 bases from V and 2 bases from J; junction bases left unmatched: 3. The CDR3 runs 15 residues. CDR1 SGDLS and CDR2 YYNGEE come from the germline V gene. The CDR3 is CASSVGWTGAYEQYF. CDR3 DNA sequence: TGTGCCAGCAGCGTAGGGTGGACAGGGGCCTACGAGCAGTACTTC.

The table lists this clone with a count of one. This chain uses TRBV7-9 with TRBJ1-1; D gene uncertain. Trimming pared 1 base from V and 7 bases from J, leaving 10 bases between. Germline CDR1 is SEHNR and CDR2 is FQNEAQ (reference sequence). The CDR3 spans 13 residues. This CDR3 is CASSLGEKSEAFF. In nucleotides, the CDR3 is TGTGCCAGCAGCTTAGGAGAGAAAAGTGAAGCTTTCTTT.

V usage is TRBV7-2 and J usage is TRBJ2-1; either TRBD1 or TRBD2 may fit D (6 bases each). Germline CDR1 reads SGHTA; CDR2 reads FQGNSA. Between the trimmed V and J ends, which lost 1 base and 5 bases, there was a span of 15 bases. The CDR3 is 16 amino acids. CDR3 region: CASSLVMGGGNNEQFF. The CDR3 region has the DNA TGTGCCAGCAGCTTAGTAATGGGGGGCGGAAACAATGAGCAGTTCTTC.

This chain connects TRBV28 to TRBJ1-2; D is ambiguous. The CDR3 extends over 11 amino acids. Germline V gene lookup returns CDR1 MDHEN and CDR2 SYDVKM. The germline V and J ends were trimmed by 2 bases and 7 bases, with 5 bases remaining between them. The CDR3 bases are TGTGCCAGCAGTTTAAACAGTGGCTACACCTTC. Amino acids: CASSLNSGYTF.

This clone appeared a single time. The CDR3 reads CASSRVRGGRGEQFF. In nucleotides, the CDR3 is TGTGCCAGCAGCCGGGTCCGGGGGGGCAGAGGTGAGCAGTTCTTC. The chain is built from TRBV5-5 and TRBJ2-1, with TRBD2 matching over 8 bases. CDR3 length: 15 amino acids. Germline V lookup: CDR1 SGHKS, CDR2 YYEKEE (reference sequence). V shed 4 bases and J 9 bases; nucleotides not matched to a gene: 12.

This clone was counted once. The CDR3 sequence is CATTDRYNQPQHF. The CDR3 DNA is TGTGCCACCACTGACAGGTACAATCAGCCCCAGCATTTT. The J gene is TRBJ1-5, the V gene TRBV19, with TRBD1 as a possible D gene (6 bases). V was cut by 10 bases and J by 3 bases, with 13 bases left in between. The CDR3 loop spans 13 amino acids. CDR1 is LNHDA, CDR2 SQIVND, per germline (reference sequence).

This chain uses TRBV27 with TRBJ1-5; no clear D. Trimming removed 6 bases at V and 3 bases at J, with 15 bases between. Germline V CDR1 and CDR2: MNHEY, SMNVEV (reference sequence). This CDR3 comprises 15 residues. CDR3 sequence: CASRPLARDNQPQHF. The CDR3 region has the DNA TGTGCCAGCAGGCCCTTAGCTCGGGACAATCAGCCCCAGCATTTT.

The chain couples TRBV6-6 to TRBJ2-3; 8 nucleotides line up with TRBD2. V dropped 6 bases and J dropped 1; count of bases not matched to a gene: 3. Germline V CDR1 and CDR2: MNHNY, SVGAGI (reference sequence). The CDR3 runs to 14 residues. The chain's CDR3 is CASRTGGGTDTQYF. The CDR3 nucleotides are TGTGCCAGCAGAACCGGGGGGGGCACAGATACGCAGTATTTT.

The chain employs TRBV2 and TRBJ2-5, with D hard to call. CDR1 is SNHLY and CDR2 is FYNNEI in the germline V gene. The CDR3 length is 13 residues. V lost 2 bases and J lost 1, with 5 bases in between. The CDR3 nucleotides are TGTGCCAGCAGTGAAAACCCCCAAGAGACCCAGTACTTC. Protein product: CASSENPQETQYF.